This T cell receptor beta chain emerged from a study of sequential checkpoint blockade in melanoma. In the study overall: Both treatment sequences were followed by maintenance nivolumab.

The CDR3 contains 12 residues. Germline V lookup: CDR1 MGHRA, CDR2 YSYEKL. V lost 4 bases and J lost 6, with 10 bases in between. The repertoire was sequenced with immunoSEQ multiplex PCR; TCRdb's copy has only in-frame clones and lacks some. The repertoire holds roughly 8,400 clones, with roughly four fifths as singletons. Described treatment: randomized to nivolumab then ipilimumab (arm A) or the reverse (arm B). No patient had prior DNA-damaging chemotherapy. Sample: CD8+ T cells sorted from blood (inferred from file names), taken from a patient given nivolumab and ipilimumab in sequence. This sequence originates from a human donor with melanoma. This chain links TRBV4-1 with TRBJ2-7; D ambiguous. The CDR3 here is CASSPPEREQYF. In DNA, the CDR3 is TGCGCCAGCAGCCCCCCCGAGCGCGAGCAGTACTTC.